The present entry profiles one TCR beta chain with its context. Time point reported: pretreatment peripheral blood. CDR3 length: 11 amino acids. V lost 3 bases, J lost 8 bases, and 5 bases lay in between. Germline assignment: CDR1 KGHSH and CDR2 LQKENI. These data come from a study of PD-L1 blockade in urothelial cancer. Repertoires were generated with immunoSEQ multiplex PCR, while TCRdb's copy carries only in-frame clones and drops some. This table holds 60,000 to 70,000 clones, 80% to 85% found once. The sequenced sample was PBMCs, obtained around atezolizumab (anti-PD-L1) treatment. The gene calls are TRBV18 and TRBJ2-1; D call uncertain. The receptor was derived from a man aged 70 or older with urothelial cancer. In nucleotides, the CDR3 is TGTGCCAGCTCACCCACGGATGAGCAGTTCTTC. Translated, it gives CASSPTDEQFF.